These 8 T cell receptor beta chains originate from one sample sequenced in a study of PD-L1 blockade in urothelial cancer. Profiled with immunoSEQ multiplex PCR; TCRdb holds only in-frame clones, not every one. This sample has about 130,000 clones, with around 86% found just once. Time point defined: peripheral blood 6 weeks after treatment start. This material consisted of PBMCs, taken around atezolizumab (anti-PD-L1) treatment. These receptors came from a man aged 50 to 60 with urothelial cancer.

The rearrangement uses TRBV7-2 and TRBJ2-2; D call uncertain. CDR1 and CDR2 from the germline V gene are SGHTA and FQGNSA. Trimming pared 5 bases from V and 7 bases from J, leaving 14 bases between. CDR3 length equals 14 residues. The CDR3, as DNA: TGTGCCAGCAGCCCGCTAACTCGTGGCGGGGAGCTGTTTTTT. Residues: CASSPLTRGGELFF.

The gene calls are TRBV4-2 and TRBJ2-7; no reliable D call. Trimming stripped 1 base from V and 7 bases from J, with 8 bases between. CDR1 and CDR2 (germline): LGHNA, YNFKEQ. The CDR3 consists of 12 residues. CDR3 bases: TGTGCCAGCAGCCAAGCCTCTAGTGAGCAGTACTTC. Protein product: CASSQASSEQYF.

The CDR3 region has the DNA TGTGCCAGCAGCCTAGCGGGAGGGCCGGTTCAGGGGAATGAGCAGTTCTTC. As protein: CASSLAGGPVQGNEQFF. The V gene is TRBV27, the J gene TRBJ2-1; 12 bases align to TRBD2. The junction had 13 bases not matched to a gene; V was cut back by 6 bases and J by 7 bases. The CDR3 loop spans 17 amino acids. Germline CDR1 and CDR2: MNHEY and SMNVEV (reference sequence).

The genes are TRBV7-3 and TRBJ2-1, with 13 positions matching TRBD2. This CDR3 contains 15 residues. V shed 4 bases and J 8 bases; nucleotides not matched to a gene: 5. CDR1 is SGHTA and CDR2 is FQGTGA in the germline V gene. The DNA of the CDR3 is TGTGCCAGCAGCTCGAGGACTAGCGGGAGAGATGAGCAGTTCTTC. Its protein is CASSSRTSGRDEQFF.

This clone was seen once. The rearrangement uses TRBV28 and TRBJ2-7; 7 bases match TRBD2. The germline V gene has CDR1 MDHEN and CDR2 SYDVKM. This CDR3 has 14 amino acids. The V and J ends lost 4 bases and 3 bases, in that order; junction bases with no gene match: 6. CDR3 sequence: CASSSPSSGYEQYF. The CDR3, as DNA: TGTGCCAGCAGTTCCCCCTCTAGCGGCTACGAGCAGTACTTC. The entire variable domain, with the rest obtained from reference TRBV28 and TRBJ2-7, is as follows: DVKVTQSSRYLVKRTGEKVFLECVQDMDHENMFWYRQDPGLGLRLIYFSYDVKMKEKGDIPEGYSVSREKKERFSLILESASTNQTSMYLCASSSPSSGYEQYFGPGTRLTVT.

The chain uses TRBV27 and TRBJ2-7, with 8 nucleotides matching TRBD2. Germline values: CDR1 MNHEY, CDR2 SMNVEV (reference sequence). The CDR3 spans 16 residues. The trim removed 3 bases at V and 2 bases at J, leaving 9 bases unmatched. In DNA, the CDR3 is TGTGCCAGCAGTTTTTGGTCTAGCGGGCTAACCTACGAGCAGTACTTC. Amino acid sequence: CASSFWSSGLTYEQYF.

The genes are TRBV7-3 and TRBJ2-3; D is ambiguous. CDR3 size: 12 residues. Looked up from germline, CDR1 is SGHTA and CDR2 is FQGTGA. V was trimmed by 6 bases and J by 2 bases, leaving 6 bases between them. The CDR3 spells CASSQNTDTQYF. Written as DNA, the CDR3 is TGTGCCAGCAGTCAGAACACAGATACGCAGTATTTT.

The genes are TRBV7-6 and TRBJ2-2, with D possibly TRBD1 on 6 matching bases. There are 15 residues in the CDR3. Germline CDR1 and CDR2: SGHVS and FNYEAQ. With 1 base removed from V and 4 bases from J, the gap between germline ends came to 10 bases. The CDR3 spells CASSLEGQPTGELFF. CDR3 DNA sequence: TGTGCCAGCAGCTTAGAAGGACAGCCCACCGGGGAGCTGTTTTTT.